Sequencing of this T cell receptor beta chain was carried out in a study of T cells in localized non-small cell lung cancer. General study findings and limits: Greater T cell density in blood accompanied longer overall survival. Owing to sequencing of a solitary tumor region, heterogeneity cannot be discounted. Uninvolved adjacent lung showed the highest T cell clonality, exceeding tumor. Researchers found a median approximately 50 of the top 100 tumor clones in adjacent lung.

With respect to this clone: No antigen is known for it.

Assay used: immunoSEQ multiplex PCR; TCRdb lists only in-frame clones, some missing. The profile shows tens of thousands of clones, about 78% of them singletons. The CDR3 extends over 16 amino acids. V was shortened by 1 base and J by 5 bases, with 14 bases between the two germline ends. The germline gives CDR1 KGHSH, CDR2 LQKENI. This sample comprised PBMCs, obtained before any cancer treatment. The gene calls are TRBV18 and TRBJ2-2, with D possibly TRBD2 on 5 matching bases. This sequence originates from a woman aged 40-70 years with stage II lung adenocarcinoma. The CDR3 sequence is CASSPRVASGTGELFF. DNA of the CDR3: TGTGCCAGCTCACCACGTGTAGCGAGTGGGACCGGGGAGCTGTTTTTT.